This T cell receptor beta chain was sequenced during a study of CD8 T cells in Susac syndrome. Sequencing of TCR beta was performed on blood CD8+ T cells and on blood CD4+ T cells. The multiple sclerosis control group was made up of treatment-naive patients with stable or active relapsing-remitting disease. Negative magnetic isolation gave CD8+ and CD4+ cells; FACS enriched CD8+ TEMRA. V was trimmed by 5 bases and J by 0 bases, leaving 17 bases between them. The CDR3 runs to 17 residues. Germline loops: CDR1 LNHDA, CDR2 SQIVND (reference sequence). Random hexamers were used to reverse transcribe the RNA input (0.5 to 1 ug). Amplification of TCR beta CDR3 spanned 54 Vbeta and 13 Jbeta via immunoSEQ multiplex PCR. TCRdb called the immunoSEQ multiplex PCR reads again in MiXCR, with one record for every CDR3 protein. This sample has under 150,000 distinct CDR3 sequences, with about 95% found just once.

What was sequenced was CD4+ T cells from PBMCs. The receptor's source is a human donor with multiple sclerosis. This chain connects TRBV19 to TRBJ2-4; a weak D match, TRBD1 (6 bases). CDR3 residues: CASSPETGRLAKNIQYF. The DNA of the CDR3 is TGTGCCAGTAGTCCCGAGACAGGTAGACTAGCCAAAAACATTCAGTACTTC.